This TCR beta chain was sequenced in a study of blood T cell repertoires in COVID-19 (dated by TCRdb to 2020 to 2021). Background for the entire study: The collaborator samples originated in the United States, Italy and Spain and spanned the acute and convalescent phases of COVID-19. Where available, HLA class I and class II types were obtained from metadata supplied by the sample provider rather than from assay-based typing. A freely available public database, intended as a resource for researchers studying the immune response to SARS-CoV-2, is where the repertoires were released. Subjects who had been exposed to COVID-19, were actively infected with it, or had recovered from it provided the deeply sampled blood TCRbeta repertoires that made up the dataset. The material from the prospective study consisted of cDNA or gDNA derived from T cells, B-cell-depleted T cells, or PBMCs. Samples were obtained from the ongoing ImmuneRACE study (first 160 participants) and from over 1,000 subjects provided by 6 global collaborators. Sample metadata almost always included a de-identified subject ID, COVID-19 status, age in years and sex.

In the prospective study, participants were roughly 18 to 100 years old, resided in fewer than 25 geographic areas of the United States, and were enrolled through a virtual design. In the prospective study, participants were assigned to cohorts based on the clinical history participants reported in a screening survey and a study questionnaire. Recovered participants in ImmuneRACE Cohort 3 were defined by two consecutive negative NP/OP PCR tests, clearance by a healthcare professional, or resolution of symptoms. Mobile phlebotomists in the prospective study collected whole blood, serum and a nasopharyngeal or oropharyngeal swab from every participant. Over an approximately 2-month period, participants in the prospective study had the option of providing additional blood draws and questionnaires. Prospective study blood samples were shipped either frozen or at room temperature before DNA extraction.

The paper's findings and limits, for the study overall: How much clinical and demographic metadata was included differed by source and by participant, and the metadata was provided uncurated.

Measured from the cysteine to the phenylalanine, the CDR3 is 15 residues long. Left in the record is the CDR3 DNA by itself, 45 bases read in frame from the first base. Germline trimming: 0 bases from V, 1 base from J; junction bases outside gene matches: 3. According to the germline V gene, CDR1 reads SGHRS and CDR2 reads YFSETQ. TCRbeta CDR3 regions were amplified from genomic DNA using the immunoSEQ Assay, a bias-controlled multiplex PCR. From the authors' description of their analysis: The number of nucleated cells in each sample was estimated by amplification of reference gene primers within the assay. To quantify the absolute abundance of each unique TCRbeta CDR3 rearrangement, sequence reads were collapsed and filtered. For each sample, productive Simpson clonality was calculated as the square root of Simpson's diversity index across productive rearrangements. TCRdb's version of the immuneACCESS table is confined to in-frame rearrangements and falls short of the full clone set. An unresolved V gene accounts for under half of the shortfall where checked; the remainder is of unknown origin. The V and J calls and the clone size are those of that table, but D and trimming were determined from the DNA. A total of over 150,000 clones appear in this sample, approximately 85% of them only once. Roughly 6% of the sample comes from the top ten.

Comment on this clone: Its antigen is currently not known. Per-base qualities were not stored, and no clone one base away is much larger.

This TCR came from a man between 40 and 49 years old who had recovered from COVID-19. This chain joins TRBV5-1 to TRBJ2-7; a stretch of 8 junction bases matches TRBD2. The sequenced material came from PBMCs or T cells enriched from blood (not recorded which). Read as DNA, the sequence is TGCGCCAGCAGCTTGGTTAGCGGGACTTCCTACGAGCAGTACTTC. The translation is CASSLVSGTSYEQYF.